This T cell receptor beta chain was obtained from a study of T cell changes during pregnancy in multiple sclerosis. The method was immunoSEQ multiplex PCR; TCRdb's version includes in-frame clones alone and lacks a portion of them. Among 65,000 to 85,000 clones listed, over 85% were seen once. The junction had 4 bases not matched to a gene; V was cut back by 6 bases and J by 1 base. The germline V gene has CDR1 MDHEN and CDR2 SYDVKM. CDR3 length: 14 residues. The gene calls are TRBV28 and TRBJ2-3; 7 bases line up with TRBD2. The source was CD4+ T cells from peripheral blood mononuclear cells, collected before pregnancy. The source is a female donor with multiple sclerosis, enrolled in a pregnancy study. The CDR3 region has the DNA TGTGCCAGCAGACAGAGCGGGGGCACAGATACGCAGTATTTT. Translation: CASRQSGGTDTQYF.